Shown below are 27 T cell receptor beta chains from a single sample sequenced in a study of cytomegalovirus exposure and HLA in healthy donors (dated by TCRdb to 2016 to 2017). The library was prepared using the immunoSEQ multiplex PCR assay. For the multiplex PCR, a mixture combining 60 forward primers for TCR Vbeta segments and 13 reverse primers for TCR Jbeta segments was used. Imported from immuneACCESS, the table was reduced by TCRdb to in-frame sequences with V and J called. These copies leave out some clones; in studies compared against another copy, an unresolved V gene accounts for under half, and the cause of the remainder is not known. In this sample the table shows 200,000 to 250,000 clones, 81% of which occur a single time. About 8% of the sample lies in the top ten. The material sequenced was PBMCs. These receptors all stem from a woman aged 55 to 70 in good health and CMV-seropositive.

The rearrangement links TRBV4-1 to TRBJ1-2; tentatively, D is TRBD1 (6 bases). The germline gives CDR1 MGHRA, CDR2 YSYEKL. Trimming removed 3 bases at V and 3 bases at J, with 11 bases between. The CDR3 totals 14 residues. The CDR3 DNA sequence: TGCGCCAGCAGCCAGGGGGCATGGGACTATGGCTACACCTTC. Amino acid sequence: CASSQGAWDYGYTF.

This clone was recorded a few times. The chain combines TRBV4-1 with TRBJ2-2; 9 bases align to TRBD1. Unmatched junction bases numbered 9, after V lost 4 bases and J lost 3 bases. CDR1 MGHRA and CDR2 YSYEKL come from the germline V gene. This CDR3 contains 17 residues. CDR3 loop: CASSRSYRGRDTGELFF. The CDR3 coding sequence is TGCGCCAGCAGCCGATCATACAGGGGGCGAGACACCGGGGAGCTGTTTTTT.

This clone was counted between two and nine times. This sequence joins TRBV5-1 and TRBJ2-2, with TRBD1 matching over 8 bases. With V trimmed by 2 bases and J by 6 bases, 6 bases remained unmatched. The germline V gene encodes CDR1 SGHRS and CDR2 YFSETQ. This CDR3 region has 15 residues. This chain's CDR3 is CASSLQGDLPGELFF. The CDR3 DNA reads TGCGCCAGCAGCTTACAGGGGGACCTTCCCGGGGAGCTGTTTTTT.

V is TRBV5-1 and J is TRBJ2-5; tentatively, D is TRBD2 (6 bases). The tail of the sequence fits TRBJ2-7 better, so the J call may be wrong. This CDR3 comprises 14 residues. Germline V gene lookup returns CDR1 SGHRS and CDR2 YFSETQ. As DNA, the CDR3 is TGCGCCAGCGCGGGGACGGGCCCCTTCGACGAGCAGTACTTC. It is translated as CASAGTGPFDEQYF.

With regard to this clone: One end of the junction is discordant with germline, which a read error may explain. The V and J genes are TRBV7-9 and TRBJ2-1; D is possibly TRBD1 (5 bases). Germline CDR1 SEHNR, CDR2 FQNEAQ (reference sequence). This CDR3 contains 13 residues. CDR3 DNA sequence: TGTGCCAGCAGCTTGGACACCTACGATGAGCAGTTCTTC. Its protein is CASSLDTYDEQFF.

The chain combines TRBV27 with TRBJ2-7; 9 bases line up with TRBD1. This CDR3 is 16 amino acids long. V lost 4 bases, J lost 1 base, and 8 bases stayed unmatched. CDR1 is MNHEY, CDR2 SMNVEV, per germline (reference sequence). The CDR3 sequence: CASSSTGTGWSYEQYF. In DNA, the CDR3 is TGTGCCAGCAGTTCAACCGGGACAGGGTGGTCCTACGAGCAGTACTTC.

This clone was counted a few times. The chain couples TRBV11-2 to TRBJ1-3; TRBD1 aligns across 9 bases. The V segment lost 1 base and the J segment 4 bases; nucleotides outside the gene matches: 8. The CDR3 is made up of 17 amino acids. Germline CDR1 SGHAT, CDR2 FQNNGV. This chain's CDR3 is CASSLALGTGPGNTIYF. The CDR3 nucleotides read TGTGCCAGCAGCTTAGCCCTAGGGACAGGGCCAGGAAACACCATATATTTT.

This rearrangement joins TRBV12-5 to TRBJ2-1; 12 nucleotides align to TRBD2. The CDR3 runs 15 residues. V shed 1 base, J shed 10 bases, and the junction held 5 bases outside the gene matches. Germline assignment: CDR1 LGHNT and CDR2 FRNRAP. CDR3 sequence: CASGLATSGRMEQFF. In DNA form, the CDR3 reads TGTGCTAGTGGTTTGGCGACTAGCGGGAGAATGGAGCAGTTCTTC.

CDR3 sequence reads: CASSQSRDRGETQYF. The CDR3 coding sequence is TGTGCCAGCAGCCAGTCCCGGGACAGGGGAGAGACCCAGTACTTC. The chain carries TRBV7-7 and TRBJ2-5; 10 nucleotides align to TRBD1. The germline CDR1 and CDR2 sequences are SSHAT and FNYEAQ (reference sequence). The CDR3 length is 15 residues. Losses at the gene ends were 5 bases for V and 4 bases for J; bases not matched to a gene: 7.

This clone was observed a single time. V gene TRBV25-1 combines with J gene TRBJ1-6; tentative D call: TRBD1 (6 bases). Trimming stripped 3 bases from V and 10 bases from J, with 13 bases between. The CDR3 length is 14 residues. The germline CDR1 and CDR2 sequences are MGHDK and SYGVNS. CDR3 in amino acids: CASSEPQGWSPLHF. The CDR3 region has the DNA TGTGCCAGCAGTGAGCCACAGGGTTGGTCACCCCTCCACTTT.

The chain has TRBV10-3 and TRBJ2-1; 8 bases are a match to TRBD1. V dropped 11 bases and J dropped 3; count of bases not matched to a gene: 21. This CDR3 is built from 18 residues. From germline, CDR1 is ENHRY and CDR2 SYGVKD. The CDR3, as DNA: TGTGCCTCCAGCGGACAGGGTCTAACGGGAGCCCTCTACAATGAGCAGTTCTTC. It specifies CASSGQGLTGALYNEQFF.

This clone has more than one count but fewer than ten. The chain carries TRBV11-1 and TRBJ2-4, with TRBD1 as a possible D gene (5 bases). The CDR3 runs 15 residues. Per germline, CDR1 SGHAT and CDR2 FQDESV (reference sequence). The V gene lost 1 base and the J gene lost 4 bases, with 11 bases spanning the gap. The CDR3 nucleotides read TGTGCCAGCAGCTTAGTAGGGGTCCAGAAAAACATTCAGTACTTC. This sequence encodes CASSLVGVQKNIQYF.

The table lists this clone with a count of one. The chain uses TRBV25-1 and TRBJ1-2; 10 nucleotides match TRBD1. The CDR3 sequence is 12 residues long. J was trimmed by 6 bases and V by 10 bases; bases with no gene match: 5. Germline loops: CDR1 MGHDK, CDR2 SYGVNS. For the CDR3, the DNA is TGTGCCACCGCGGGGACAGGGGATGGCTACACCTTC. Its protein product is CATAGTGDGYTF.

The rearrangement links TRBV5-1 to TRBJ1-1; 9 nucleotides match TRBD1. J was trimmed by 0 bases and V by 4 bases; bases with no gene match: 4. The CDR3 runs 15 residues. Germline CDR1 reads SGHRS; CDR2 reads YFSETQ. CDR3 in amino acids: CASSGQGILNTEAFF. Written as DNA, the CDR3 is TGCGCCAGCAGCGGACAGGGGATATTGAACACTGAAGCTTTCTTT.

The chain links TRBV7-8 to TRBJ2-5, with 10 nucleotides matching TRBD1. The CDR3 is 17 residues long. Germline V gene lookup returns CDR1 SGHVS and CDR2 FQNEAQ. With 2 bases clipped from V and 1 base from J, the junction kept 7 bases outside the gene matches. CDR3 nucleotides: TGTGCCAGCAGCTTATATCACCGGGACAGGGGCCAAGAGACCCAGTACTTC. This encodes CASSLYHRDRGQETQYF.

The chain carries TRBV4-1 and TRBJ2-5, with 14 bases matching TRBD2. The trim removed 1 base at V and 2 bases at J, leaving 6 bases unmatched. The CDR3 is made up of 18 amino acids. Looked up from germline, CDR1 is MGHRA and CDR2 is YSYEKL. The CDR3 DNA is TGCGCCAGCAGCCAAGGACTAGCGGGAGGGCCGGAACAAGAGACCCAGTACTTC. It is translated as CASSQGLAGGPEQETQYF.

The V gene is TRBV6-5, the J gene TRBJ2-7; 10 positions agree with TRBD2. The V gene end was trimmed by 10 bases and the J gene end by 6 bases; junction bases not matched to a gene: 6. The CDR3 sequence is 12 residues long. Germline values: CDR1 MNHEY, CDR2 SVGAGI. CDR3 protein: CATSSGRGEQYF. CDR3 nucleotide sequence: TGTGCCACCTCTAGCGGGAGAGGCGAGCAGTACTTC.

This CDR3 reads CASGLVLGGMRTEAFF. The CDR3 nucleotides read TGTGCTAGTGGTTTGGTACTTGGGGGGATGAGGACTGAAGCTTTCTTT. The chain uses TRBV12-5 and TRBJ1-1; D might be TRBD1 (5 bases). Germline V gene lookup returns CDR1 LGHNT and CDR2 FRNRAP. The CDR3 runs to 16 residues. Trimming removed 0 bases from V and 5 bases from J, with 16 bases in between.

This clone was detected only a few times. The genes are TRBV14 and TRBJ2-2, with no clear D. Deletions cut 4 bases from V and 5 bases from J, with 8 bases between. The CDR3 has 13 residues. Germline loops: CDR1 SGHDN, CDR2 FVKESK. The CDR3 loop is CASSLEWTGELFF. CDR3 coding DNA: TGTGCCAGCAGCCTGGAGTGGACCGGGGAGCTGTTTTTT.

This clone was recorded once. The V call is TRBV7-9, the J call TRBJ2-1; TRBD1 might be the D (6 bases). Germline CDR1 and CDR2: SEHNR and FQNEAQ (reference sequence). There are 15 residues in the CDR3. The V end lost 3 bases, the J end lost 5 bases, and 14 bases lay between the germline ends. The chain's CDR3 is CASSLRTVGHNEQFF. In DNA form, the CDR3 reads TGTGCCAGCAGCTTGAGGACAGTGGGGCACAATGAGCAGTTCTTC.

The V and J genes are TRBV10-3 and TRBJ2-1, with D possibly being TRBD2 (5 bases). V shed 6 bases and J shed 7 bases, with 10 bases lying between them. Germline-derived CDR1 and CDR2 are ENHRY and SYGVKD. The length of the CDR3 is 12 residues. DNA of the CDR3: TGTGCCATCAGCTCAACGGGGAATGAGCAGTTCTTC. Protein: CAISSTGNEQFF.

This clone appeared once. The chain couples TRBV7-3 to TRBJ1-1; TRBD1 is a possible D gene (5 bases). Germline CDR1 SGHTA, CDR2 FQGTGA. This CDR3 has 11 residues. Trimming removed 5 bases from V and 8 bases from J, with 9 bases in between. DNA of the CDR3: TGTGCCAGCAGCGTGGGGGGGGAAGCTTTCTTT. Translation gives CASSVGGEAFF.

The chain carries TRBV5-6 and TRBJ1-2, with D possibly TRBD1 on 6 matching bases. Between the trimmed V and J ends, which lost 2 bases and 10 bases, there was a span of 18 bases. There are 14 residues in the CDR3. The germline V gene encodes CDR1 SGHDT and CDR2 YYEEEE. The CDR3, as DNA: TGTGCCAGCAGCTTAGAGAATGCAGACAGGACCTACACCTTC. It is translated as CASSLENADRTYTF.

The table lists this clone with a few counts. V usage is TRBV5-1 and J usage is TRBJ2-2; D not resolved. The CDR3 length is 18 residues. Trimming took 0 bases from V and 0 from J, leaving 15 bases between them. CDR1 is SGHRS and CDR2 is YFSETQ in the germline V gene. CDR3 sequence (DNA): TGCGCCAGCAGCTTGGGCCTACAGAGCCAGCCGAACACCGGGGAGCTGTTTTTT. This gives the protein CASSLGLQSQPNTGELFF.

The genes are TRBV30 and TRBJ2-5; 16 bases fit TRBD2. Germline CDR1 is GTSNPN and CDR2 is SVGIG (reference sequence). The V segment lost 3 bases and the J segment 5 bases; nucleotides outside the gene matches: 3. This CDR3 has 15 residues. The CDR3 DNA reads as TGTGCCTGGAGCCCGGGACTAGCGGGAGGGGAGACCCAGTACTTC. Translating gives CAWSPGLAGGETQYF.

V and J are TRBV18 and TRBJ2-7; 9 bases line up with TRBD1. Germline V gene lookup returns CDR1 KGHSH and CDR2 LQKENI. The CDR3 runs to 17 residues. V lost 0 bases and J lost 2; bases outside the gene matches: 8. The CDR3 DNA reads as TGTGCCAGCTCACCACCGATTGGGGACAGGGATGCCTACGAGCAGTACTTC. Translated: CASSPPIGDRDAYEQYF.

This clone was seen only a few times. The sample carries other DNA sequences with the same CDR3. This rearrangement joins TRBV5-1 to TRBJ2-5, with D maybe TRBD2 (6 bases). V was pared by 3 bases and J by 2 bases, with 8 bases between. The germline V gene has CDR1 SGHRS and CDR2 YFSETQ. This CDR3 contains 13 residues. In DNA form, the CDR3 reads TGCGCCAGCAGCTCGGGACTTCAAGAGACCCAGTACTTC. Translation: CASSSGLQETQYF.